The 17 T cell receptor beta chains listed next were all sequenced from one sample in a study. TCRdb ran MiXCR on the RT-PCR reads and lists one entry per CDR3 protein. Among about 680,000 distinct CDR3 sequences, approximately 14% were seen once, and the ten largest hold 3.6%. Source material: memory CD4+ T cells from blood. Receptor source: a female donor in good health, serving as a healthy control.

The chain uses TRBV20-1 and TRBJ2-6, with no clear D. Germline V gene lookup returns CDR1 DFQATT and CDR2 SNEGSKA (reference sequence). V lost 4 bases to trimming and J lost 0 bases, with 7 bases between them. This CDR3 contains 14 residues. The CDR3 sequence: CSAKRSSGANVLTF. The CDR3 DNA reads TGCAGTGCTAAGCGCAGCTCTGGGGCCAACGTCCTGACTTTC.

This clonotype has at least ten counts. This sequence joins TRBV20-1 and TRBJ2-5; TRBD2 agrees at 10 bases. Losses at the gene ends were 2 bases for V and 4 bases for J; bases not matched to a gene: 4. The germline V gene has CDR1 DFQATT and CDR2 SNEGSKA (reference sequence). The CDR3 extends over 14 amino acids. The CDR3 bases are TGCAGTGCTAGACCACTAGCGGGGTTAGAGACCCAGTACTTC. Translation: CSARPLAGLETQYF.

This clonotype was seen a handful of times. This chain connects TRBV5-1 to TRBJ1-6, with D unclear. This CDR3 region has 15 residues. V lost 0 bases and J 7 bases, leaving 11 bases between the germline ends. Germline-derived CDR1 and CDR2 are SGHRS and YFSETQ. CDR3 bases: TGCGCCAGCAGCTTGGATCAACTGGGGAATTCACCCCTCCACTTT. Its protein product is CASSLDQLGNSPLHF.

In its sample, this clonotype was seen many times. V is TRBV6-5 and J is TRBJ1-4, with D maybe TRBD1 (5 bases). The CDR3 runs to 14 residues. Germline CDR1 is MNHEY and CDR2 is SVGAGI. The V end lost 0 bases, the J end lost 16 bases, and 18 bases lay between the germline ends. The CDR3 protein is CASSYSAGLGVPFF. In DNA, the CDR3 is TGTGCCAGCAGTTACTCAGCGGGCCTAGGGGTCCCGTTTTTT.

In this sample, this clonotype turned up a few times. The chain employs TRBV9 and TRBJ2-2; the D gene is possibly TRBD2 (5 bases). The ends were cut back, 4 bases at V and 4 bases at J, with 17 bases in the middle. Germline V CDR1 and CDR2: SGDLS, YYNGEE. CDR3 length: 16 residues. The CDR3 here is CASSPRAGGSTGELFF. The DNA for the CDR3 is TGTGCCAGCAGCCCTCGGGCGGGTGGGTCCACCGGGGAGCTGTTTTTT.

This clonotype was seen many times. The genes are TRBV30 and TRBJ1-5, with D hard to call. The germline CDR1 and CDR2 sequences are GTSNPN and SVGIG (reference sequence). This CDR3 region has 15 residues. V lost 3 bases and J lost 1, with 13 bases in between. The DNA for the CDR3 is TGTGCCTGGAGGCCGAAGCTGCTAAGCAATCAGCCCCAGCATTTT. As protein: CAWRPKLLSNQPQHF. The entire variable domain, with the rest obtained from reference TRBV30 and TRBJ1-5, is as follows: SQTIHQWPATLVQPVGSPLSLECTVEGTSNPNLYWYRQAAGRGLQLLFYSVGIGQISSEVPQNLSASRPQDRQFILSSKKLLLSDSGFYLCAWRPKLLSNQPQHFGDGTRLSIL.

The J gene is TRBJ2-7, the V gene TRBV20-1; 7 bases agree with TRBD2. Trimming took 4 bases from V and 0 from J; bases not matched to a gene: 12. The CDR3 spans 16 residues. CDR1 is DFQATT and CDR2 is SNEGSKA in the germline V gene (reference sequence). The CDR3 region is CSAKLVRDYYSYEQYF. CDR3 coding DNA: TGCAGTGCTAAATTGGTTCGGGACTACTACTCCTACGAGCAGTACTTC.

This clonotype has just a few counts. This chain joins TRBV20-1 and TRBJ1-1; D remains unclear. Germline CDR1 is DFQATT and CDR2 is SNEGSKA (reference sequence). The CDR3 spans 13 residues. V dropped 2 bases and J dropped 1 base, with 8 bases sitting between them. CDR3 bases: TGCAGTGCTAGATCGCAGGCGAACACTGAAGCTTTCTTT. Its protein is CSARSQANTEAFF.

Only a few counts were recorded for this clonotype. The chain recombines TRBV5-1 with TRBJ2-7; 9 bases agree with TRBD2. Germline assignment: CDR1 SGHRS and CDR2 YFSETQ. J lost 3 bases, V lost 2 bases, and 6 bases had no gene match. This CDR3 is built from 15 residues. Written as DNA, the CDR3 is TGCGCCAGCAGCTTAGGGCGGGAGGGCATCTACGAGCAGTACTTC. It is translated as CASSLGREGIYEQYF.

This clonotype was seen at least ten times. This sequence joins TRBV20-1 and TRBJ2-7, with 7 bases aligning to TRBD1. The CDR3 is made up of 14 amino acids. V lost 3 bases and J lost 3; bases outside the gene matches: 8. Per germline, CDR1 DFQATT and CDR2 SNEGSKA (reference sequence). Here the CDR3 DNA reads TGCAGTGCTAGGGAACAGGGGCGCGTCTACGAGCAGTACTTC. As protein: CSAREQGRVYEQYF.

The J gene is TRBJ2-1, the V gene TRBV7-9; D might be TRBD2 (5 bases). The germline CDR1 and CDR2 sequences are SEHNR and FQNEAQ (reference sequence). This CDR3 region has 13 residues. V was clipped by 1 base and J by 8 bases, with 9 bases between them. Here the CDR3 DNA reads TGTGCCAGCAGCTTAGGAGGGCTCGATGAGCAGTTCTTC. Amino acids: CASSLGGLDEQFF.

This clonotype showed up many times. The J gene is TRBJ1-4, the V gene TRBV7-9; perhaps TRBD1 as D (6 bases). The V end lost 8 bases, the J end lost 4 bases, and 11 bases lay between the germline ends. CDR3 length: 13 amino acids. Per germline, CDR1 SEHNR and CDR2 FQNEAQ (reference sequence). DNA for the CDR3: TGTGCCAGCCGGAGACAGGATAATGAAAAACTGTTTTTT. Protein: CASRRQDNEKLFF.

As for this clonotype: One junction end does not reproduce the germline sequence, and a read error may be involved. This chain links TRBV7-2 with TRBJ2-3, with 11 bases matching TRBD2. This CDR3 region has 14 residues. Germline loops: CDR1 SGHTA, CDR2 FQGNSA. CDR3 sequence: CASSLLLAGGPSDF. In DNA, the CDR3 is TGTGCCAGCAGCTTATTGTTAGCGGGAGGGCCGTCGGATTTT.

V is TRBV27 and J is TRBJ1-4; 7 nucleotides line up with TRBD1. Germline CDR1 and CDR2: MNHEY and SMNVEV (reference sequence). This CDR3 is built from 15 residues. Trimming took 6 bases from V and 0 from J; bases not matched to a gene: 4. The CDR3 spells CASRRQGPTNEKLFF. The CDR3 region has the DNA TGTGCCAGCAGGAGACAGGGACCAACTAATGAAAAACTGTTTTTT.

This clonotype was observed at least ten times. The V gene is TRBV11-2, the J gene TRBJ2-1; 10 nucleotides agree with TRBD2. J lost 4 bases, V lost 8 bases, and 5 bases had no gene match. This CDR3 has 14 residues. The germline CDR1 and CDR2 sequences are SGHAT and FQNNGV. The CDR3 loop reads CASHTSGVYNEQFF. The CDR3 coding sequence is TGTGCCAGCCATACTAGCGGGGTATACAATGAGCAGTTCTTC.

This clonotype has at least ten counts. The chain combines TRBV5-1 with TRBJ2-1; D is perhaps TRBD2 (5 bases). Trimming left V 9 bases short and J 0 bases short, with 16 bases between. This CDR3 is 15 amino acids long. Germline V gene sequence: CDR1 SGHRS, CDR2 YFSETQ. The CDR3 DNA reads TGCGCCACCGCCGAGGGATCGAGCTCCTACAATGAGCAGTTCTTC. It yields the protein CATAEGSSSYNEQFF.

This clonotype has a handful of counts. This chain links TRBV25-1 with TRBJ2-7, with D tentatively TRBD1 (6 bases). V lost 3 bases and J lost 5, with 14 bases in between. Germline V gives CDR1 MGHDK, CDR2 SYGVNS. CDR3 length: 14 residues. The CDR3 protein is CASSEGQPRHEQYF. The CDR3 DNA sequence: TGTGCCAGCAGTGAGGGACAACCAAGACACGAGCAGTACTTC.